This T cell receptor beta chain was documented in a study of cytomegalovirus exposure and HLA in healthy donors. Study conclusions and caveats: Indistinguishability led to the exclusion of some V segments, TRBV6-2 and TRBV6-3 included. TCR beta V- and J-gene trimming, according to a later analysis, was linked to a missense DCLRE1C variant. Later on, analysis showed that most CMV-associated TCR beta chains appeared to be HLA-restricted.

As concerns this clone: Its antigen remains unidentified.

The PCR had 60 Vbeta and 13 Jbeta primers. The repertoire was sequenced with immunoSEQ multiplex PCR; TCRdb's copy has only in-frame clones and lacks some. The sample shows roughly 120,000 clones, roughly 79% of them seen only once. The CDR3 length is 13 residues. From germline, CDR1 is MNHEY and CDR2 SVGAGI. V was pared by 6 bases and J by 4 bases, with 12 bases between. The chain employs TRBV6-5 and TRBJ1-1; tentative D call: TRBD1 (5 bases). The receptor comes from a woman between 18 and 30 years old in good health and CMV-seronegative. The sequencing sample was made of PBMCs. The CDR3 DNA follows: TGTGCCAGCAGACCGATCGGGGGCACTGAAGCTTTCTTT. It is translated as CASRPIGGTEAFF.